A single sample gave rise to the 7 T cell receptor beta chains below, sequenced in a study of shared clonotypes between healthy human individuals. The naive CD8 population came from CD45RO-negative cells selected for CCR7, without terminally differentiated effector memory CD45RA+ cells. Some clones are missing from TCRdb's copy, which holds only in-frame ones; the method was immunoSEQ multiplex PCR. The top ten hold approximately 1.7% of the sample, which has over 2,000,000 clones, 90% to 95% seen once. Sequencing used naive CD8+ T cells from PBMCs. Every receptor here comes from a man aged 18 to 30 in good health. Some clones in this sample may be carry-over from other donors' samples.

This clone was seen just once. The CDR3 bases are TGTGCCAGCCTTCTCGCGAGGTTTGTGAACACTGAAGCTTTCTTT. Translating gives CASLLARFVNTEAFF. The genes are TRBV13 and TRBJ1-1; no clear D gene. V was pared by 8 bases and J by 0 bases, with 16 bases between. The CDR3 contains 15 residues. Per germline, CDR1 PRHDT and CDR2 FYEKMQ (reference sequence).

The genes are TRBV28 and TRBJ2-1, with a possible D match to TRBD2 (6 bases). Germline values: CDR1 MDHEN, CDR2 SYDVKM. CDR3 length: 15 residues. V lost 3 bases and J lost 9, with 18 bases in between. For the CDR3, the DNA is TGTGCCAGCAGTTTCCGTCGCGGGGCCGGCGGTGAGCAGTTCTTC. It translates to CASSFRRGAGGEQFF.

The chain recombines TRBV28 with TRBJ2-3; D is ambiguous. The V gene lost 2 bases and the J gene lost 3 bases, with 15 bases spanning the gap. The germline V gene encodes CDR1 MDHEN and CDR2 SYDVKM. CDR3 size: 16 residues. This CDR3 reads CASSLMAPGGTDTQYF. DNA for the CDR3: TGTGCCAGCAGTTTAATGGCCCCCGGTGGGACAGATACGCAGTATTTT. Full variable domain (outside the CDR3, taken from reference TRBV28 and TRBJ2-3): DVKVTQSSRYLVKRTGEKVFLECVQDMDHENMFWYRQDPGLGLRLIYFSYDVKMKEKGDIPEGYSVSREKKERFSLILESASTNQTSMYLCASSLMAPGGTDTQYFGPGTRLTVL.

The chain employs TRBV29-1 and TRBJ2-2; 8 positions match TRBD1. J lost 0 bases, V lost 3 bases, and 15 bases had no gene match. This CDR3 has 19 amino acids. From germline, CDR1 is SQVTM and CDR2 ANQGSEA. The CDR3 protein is CSVEGTDRGGYPNTGELFF. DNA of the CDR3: TGCAGCGTTGAGGGCACAGACAGGGGAGGCTACCCGAACACCGGGGAGCTGTTTTTT.

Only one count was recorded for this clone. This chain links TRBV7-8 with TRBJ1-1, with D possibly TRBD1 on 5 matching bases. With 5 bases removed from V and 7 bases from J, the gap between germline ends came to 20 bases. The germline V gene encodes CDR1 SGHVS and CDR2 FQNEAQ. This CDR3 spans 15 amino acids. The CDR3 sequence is CASSPRVGGVGEAFF. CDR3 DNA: TGTGCCAGCAGCCCGCGGGTCGGGGGAGTAGGTGAAGCTTTCTTT.

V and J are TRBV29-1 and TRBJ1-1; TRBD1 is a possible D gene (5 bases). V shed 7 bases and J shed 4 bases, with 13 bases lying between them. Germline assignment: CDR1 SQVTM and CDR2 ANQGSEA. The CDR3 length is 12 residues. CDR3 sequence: CSAGGWPTEAFF. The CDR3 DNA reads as TGCAGCGCCGGGGGGTGGCCCACTGAAGCTTTCTTT.

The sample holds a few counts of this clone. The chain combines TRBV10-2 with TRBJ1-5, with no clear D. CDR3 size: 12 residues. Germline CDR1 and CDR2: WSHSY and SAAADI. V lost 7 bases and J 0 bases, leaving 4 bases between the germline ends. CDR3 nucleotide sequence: TGCGCCAGCACTAATAGCAATCAGCCCCAGCATTTT. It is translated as CASTNSNQPQHF.